A selection of T cell receptor beta chains follows, all from one sample in a study of beta chain features in type 1 diabetes. Generated by immunoSEQ multiplex PCR, the TCRdb table keeps only in-frame clones and is missing some. The sample has under 300,000 clones, about 24% seen once. The sample consisted of naive CD4+ T cells from blood. The receptors come from a woman aged 25 to 39 with type 1 diabetes. The CDR3 runs from the conserved cysteine through the conserved F or W. Each record gives: J gene, V gene, CDR3 protein.

J gene: TRBJ2-1
V gene: TRBV7-3
CDR3 protein: CASSLDPSGNGEQFF

J gene: TRBJ2-5
V gene: TRBV5-4
CDR3 protein: CASSVKLAAQETQYF

J gene: TRBJ2-4
V gene: TRBV5-1
CDR3 protein: CASSLDPRRQDIQYF

J gene: TRBJ1-2
V gene: TRBV9
CDR3 protein: CASSAIQGYGYTF

J gene: TRBJ2-1
V gene: TRBV7-8
CDR3 protein: CASSLNRVRLEQFF

J gene: TRBJ1-1
V gene: TRBV7-8
CDR3 protein: CASSPPSTEAFF

J gene: TRBJ2-1
V gene: TRBV7-3
CDR3 protein: CASSSPGQRLNEQFF

J gene: TRBJ1-3
V gene: TRBV2
CDR3 protein: CASSGGEALSGNTIYF

J gene: TRBJ2-7
V gene: TRBV9
CDR3 protein: CASSPRTTNSYEQYF

J gene: TRBJ1-1
V gene: TRBV27
CDR3 protein: CASSLVWGAEAFF

J gene: TRBJ2-7
V gene: TRBV10-3
CDR3 protein: CAISVGQGNPYEQYF

J gene: TRBJ1-2
V gene: TRBV25-1
CDR3 protein: CASSEGGGYTF

J gene: TRBJ1-1
V gene: TRBV5-1
CDR3 protein: CASSPASNTEAFF

J gene: TRBJ2-5
V gene: TRBV11-1
CDR3 protein: CASSHGGTQYF

J gene: TRBJ2-3
V gene: TRBV14
CDR3 protein: CASSQVKGQYRYF

J gene: TRBJ1-1
V gene: TRBV28
CDR3 protein: CASSDTGIEAFF

J gene: TRBJ1-2
V gene: TRBV30
CDR3 protein: CAWSPSNYGYTF

J gene: TRBJ1-2
V gene: TRBV7-2
CDR3 protein: CASSLDGRGYTF

J gene: TRBJ2-2
V gene: TRBV11-2
CDR3 protein: CASSSGLNTGELFF

J gene: TRBJ2-7
V gene: TRBV7-9
CDR3 protein: CASRSSYEQYF

J gene: TRBJ2-7
V gene: TRBV5-1
CDR3 protein: CASSLFASRSSYEQYF

J gene: TRBJ2-2
V gene: TRBV9
CDR3 protein: CASSPQVLADPAGELFF

J gene: TRBJ1-4
V gene: TRBV18
CDR3 protein: CASSPGSQSHEKLFF

J gene: TRBJ1-5
V gene: TRBV30
CDR3 protein: CAWSAAGDQPQHF

J gene: TRBJ2-3
V gene: TRBV4-2
CDR3 protein: CASSQAGLDTQYF

J gene: TRBJ2-5
V gene: TRBV30
CDR3 protein: CAWSEQGETQYF

J gene: TRBJ2-7
V gene: TRBV9
CDR3 protein: CASSEGLAGTYEQYF

J gene: TRBJ1-2
V gene: TRBV30
CDR3 protein: CAWRVAGGHYGYTF

J gene: .
V gene: TRBV19
CDR3 protein: CASNPGQGYQETQYF

J gene: TRBJ2-3
V gene: TRBV5-6
CDR3 protein: CASSFSGSADTQYF

J gene: TRBJ1-2
V gene: TRBV7-9
CDR3 protein: CASSLEWGGYTF

J gene: TRBJ2-1
V gene: TRBV5-6
CDR3 protein: CASSLAGQGAYNEQFF

J gene: TRBJ2-2
V gene: TRBV7-3
CDR3 protein: CASSLWEGVGELFF

J gene: TRBJ2-3
V gene: TRBV5-1
CDR3 protein: CASSFAGGGTDTQYF

J gene: TRBJ1-5
V gene: TRBV6-1
CDR3 protein: CASVGLPGSNQPQHF

J gene: TRBJ2-5
V gene: TRBV21-1
CDR3 protein: CASSKGESARQETQYF

J gene: TRBJ1-4
V gene: TRBV7-9
CDR3 protein: CASSPGQSNEKLFF

J gene: TRBJ2-1
V gene: TRBV15
CDR3 protein: CATSRVGTGSYNEQFF

J gene: TRBJ2-1
V gene: TRBV5-1
CDR3 protein: CASSLPIAGGPGNEQFF